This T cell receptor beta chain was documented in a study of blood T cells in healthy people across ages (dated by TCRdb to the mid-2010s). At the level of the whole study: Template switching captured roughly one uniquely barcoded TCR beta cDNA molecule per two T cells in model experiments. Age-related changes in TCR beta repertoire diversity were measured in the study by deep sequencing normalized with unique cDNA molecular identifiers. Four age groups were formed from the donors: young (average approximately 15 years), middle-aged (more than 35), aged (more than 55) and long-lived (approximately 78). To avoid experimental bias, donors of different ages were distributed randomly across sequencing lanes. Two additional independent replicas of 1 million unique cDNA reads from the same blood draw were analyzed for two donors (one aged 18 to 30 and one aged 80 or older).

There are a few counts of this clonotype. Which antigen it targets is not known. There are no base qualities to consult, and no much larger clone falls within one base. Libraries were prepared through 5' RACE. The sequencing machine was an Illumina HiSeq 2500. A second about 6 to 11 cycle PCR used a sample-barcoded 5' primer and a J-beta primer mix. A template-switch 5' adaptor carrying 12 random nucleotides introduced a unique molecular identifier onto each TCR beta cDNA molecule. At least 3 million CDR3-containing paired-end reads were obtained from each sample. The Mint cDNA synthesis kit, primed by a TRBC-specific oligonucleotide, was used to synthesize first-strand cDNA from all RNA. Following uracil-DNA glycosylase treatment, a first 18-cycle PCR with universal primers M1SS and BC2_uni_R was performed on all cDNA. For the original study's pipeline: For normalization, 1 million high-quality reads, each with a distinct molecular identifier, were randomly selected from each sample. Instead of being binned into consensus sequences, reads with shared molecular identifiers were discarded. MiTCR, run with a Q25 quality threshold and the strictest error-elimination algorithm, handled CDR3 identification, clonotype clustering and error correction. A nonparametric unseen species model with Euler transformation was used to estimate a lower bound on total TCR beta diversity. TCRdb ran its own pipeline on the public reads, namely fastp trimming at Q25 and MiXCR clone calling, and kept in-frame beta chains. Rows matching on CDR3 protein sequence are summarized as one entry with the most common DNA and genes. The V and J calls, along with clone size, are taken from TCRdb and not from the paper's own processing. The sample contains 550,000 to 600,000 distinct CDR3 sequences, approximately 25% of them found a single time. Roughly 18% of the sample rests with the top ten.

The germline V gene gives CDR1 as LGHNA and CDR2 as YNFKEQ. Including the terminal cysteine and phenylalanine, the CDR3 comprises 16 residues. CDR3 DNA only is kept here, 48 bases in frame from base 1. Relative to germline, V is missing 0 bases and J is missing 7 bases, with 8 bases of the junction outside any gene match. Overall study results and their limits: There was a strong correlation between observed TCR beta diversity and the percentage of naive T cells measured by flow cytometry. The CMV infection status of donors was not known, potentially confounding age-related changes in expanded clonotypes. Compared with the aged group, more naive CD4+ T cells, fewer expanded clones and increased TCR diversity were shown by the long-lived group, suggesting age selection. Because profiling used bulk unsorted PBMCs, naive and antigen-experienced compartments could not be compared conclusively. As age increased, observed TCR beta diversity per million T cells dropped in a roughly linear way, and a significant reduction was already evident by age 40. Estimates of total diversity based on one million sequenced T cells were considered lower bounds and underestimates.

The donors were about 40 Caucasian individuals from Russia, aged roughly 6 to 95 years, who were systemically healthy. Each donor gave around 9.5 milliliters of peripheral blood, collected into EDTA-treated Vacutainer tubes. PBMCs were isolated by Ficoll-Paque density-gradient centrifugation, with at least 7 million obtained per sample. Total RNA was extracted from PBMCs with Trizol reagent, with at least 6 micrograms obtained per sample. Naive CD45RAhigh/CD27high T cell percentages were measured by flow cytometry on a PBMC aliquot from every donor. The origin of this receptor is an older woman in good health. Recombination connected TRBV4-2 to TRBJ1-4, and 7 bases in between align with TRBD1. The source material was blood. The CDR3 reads CASSQDEGARAEKLFF. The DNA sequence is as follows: TGTGCCAGCAGCCAAGATGAGGGGGCCCGGGCTGAAAAACTGTTTTTT.